This TCR beta chain was sequenced for a study of blood T cell repertoires in COVID-19. Study information: The United States, Italy and Spain provided the acute and convalescent COVID-19 samples. T cells, B-cell-depleted T cells, or PBMCs provided the cDNA or gDNA that served as material.

The CDR3 covers 16 residues. Germline CDR1 is LNHDA and CDR2 is SQIVND (reference sequence). V lost 5 bases, J lost 2 bases, and 5 bases stayed unmatched. Authors' processing steps: Nucleated cell counts were estimated from reference gene primer amplification. Libraries were prepared by immunoSEQ multiplex PCR; TCRdb keeps only in-frame clonotypes and omits some of them. V, J and clone size are taken as reported in that table, and D and trimming were inferred from the DNA itself. The table includes roughly 380,000 clones, more than 65% detected once. J is TRBJ1-5 and V is TRBV19; 11 bases align to TRBD1. Sequencing used peripheral blood. This receptor was taken from a human donor with acute or convalescent COVID-19. The donor label of this sample is uncertain. CDR3 residues: CASSAGTGGGNQPQHF. CDR3 DNA sequence: TGTGCCAGTAGTGCCGGGACAGGGGGTGGCAATCAGCCCCAGCATTTT.